This TCR beta chain is drawn from a study of blood T cell repertoires in COVID-19. The V and J ends lost 6 bases and 1 base, in that order; junction bases with no gene match: 5. The CDR3 is made up of 16 amino acids. From germline, CDR1 is SNHLY and CDR2 FYNNEI. How the authors handled the data: Using reference gene primer amplification, nucleated cell counts were estimated. Measured with immunoSEQ multiplex PCR; TCRdb has only the in-frame clones, and not every one. The DNA gave D and trimming, while V, J and clone size come from that table. Altogether about 150,000 clones are present, roughly 84% being singletons, with the ten largest covering 13% to 15%.

The sample taken for sequencing was peripheral blood. The chain carries TRBV2 and TRBJ2-7; 14 bases match TRBD2. This sequence originates from a man aged 18 to 29 with active or convalescent COVID-19. The CDR3 coding sequence is TGTGCCAGCAGAGCGGGACTAGCGGGGGCTTCCTACGAGCAGTACTTC. The encoded protein is CASRAGLAGASYEQYF.